This is a list of T cell receptor beta chains from one sample in a study of siplizumab effects on memory and regulatory T cells. Assay used: immunoSEQ multiplex PCR; TCRdb lists only in-frame clones, some missing. The sample has about 82,000 clones; approximately 90% are singletons. The source material was Tregs sorted from blood. These receptors were collected from a human donor in good health. The CDR3 runs from the conserved cysteine through the conserved F or W. Fields, in order: D gene, J gene, V gene, CDR3 length, clone size, CDR3 protein, CDR3 DNA. D genes are given only for firm matches. Part of the rows lack a size; the others show once, few, many or a class for expanded clones.

NA	TRBJ1-1	TRBV6-5	11	NA	CASSHEDEAFF	TGTGCCAGCAGCCACGAGGATGAAGCTTTCTTT
NA	TRBJ2-5	TRBV28	14	few	CASSLLLAEATQYF	TGTGCCAGCAGTTTATTGTTAGCAGAGGCGACCCAGTACTTC
NA	TRBJ1-6	TRBV5-4	12	NA	CASSSGNSPLHF	TGTGCCAGCAGCTCAGGGAATTCACCCCTCCACTTT
NA	TRBJ1-6	TRBV5-3	15	NA	CARSLSTGVDSPLHF	TGTGCCAGAAGCTTGTCCACGGGGGTTGATTCACCCCTCCACTTT
NA	TRBJ1-5	TRBV4-3	15	NA	CASSQEGYSNQPQHF	TGCGCCAGCAGCCAAGAAGGATATAGCAATCAGCCCCAGCATTTT
NA	TRBJ1-4	TRBV19	15	NA	CASRTQVSSNEKLFF	TGTGCCAGTAGGACTCAGGTTTCCTCTAATGAAAAACTGTTTTTT
TRBD1	TRBJ2-5	TRBV7-9	13	NA	CASSSTGAETQYF	TGTGCCAGCAGCTCGACAGGGGCAGAGACCCAGTACTTC
NA	TRBJ2-2	TRBV6-1	15	NA	CASSQNPGSTGELFF	TGTGCCAGCAGTCAAAACCCGGGGTCGACCGGGGAGCTGTTTTTT
NA	TRBJ1-2	TRBV4-1	13	many	CASSQLSLAGYTF	TGCGCCAGCAGCCAATTGTCTCTGGCTGGCTACACCTTC
NA	TRBJ2-7	TRBV10-1	15	few	CASSEGEQDSYEQYF	TGCGCCAGCAGTGAAGGGGAACAAGATTCCTACGAGCAGTACTTC
NA	TRBJ2-6	TRBV6-5	16	NA	CASSYIGTLGANVLTF	TGTGCCAGCAGTTACATCGGCACCCTTGGGGCCAACGTCCTGACTTTC
NA	TRBJ2-5	TRBV30	14	few	CAWRVGRGIGTQYF	TGTGCCTGGAGGGTGGGGCGGGGTATAGGGACCCAGTACTTC
NA	TRBJ1-3	TRBV5-4	14	NA	CASSQDISSHTIYF	TGCGCCAGCAGCCAAGATATAAGCTCGCACACCATATATTTT
NA	TRBJ1-1	TRBV7-3	13	NA	CASSSQGATEAFF	TGTGCCAGCAGCTCCCAGGGCGCCACTGAAGCTTTCTTT
NA	TRBJ1-2	TRBV6-5	15	NA	CASSSFPGASWPPTF	TGTGCCAGCAGTTCCTTCCCGGGAGCTTCCTGGCCCCCCACCTTC
NA	TRBJ2-2	TRBV4-2	19	NA	CASSQVGFPSGPNTGELFF	TGTGCCAGCAGCCAAGTCGGCTTTCCCTCTGGACCGAACACCGGGGAGCTGTTTTTT
TRBD1	TRBJ2-5	TRBV7-3	14	NA	CASSSSDRGQTQYF	TGTGCCAGCAGCTCCTCGGACAGGGGACAGACCCAGTACTTC
TRBD1	TRBJ1-2	TRBV4-3	15	once	CASSQDAQGAGGYTF	TGCGCCAGCAGCCAAGATGCACAGGGGGCTGGAGGCTACACCTTC